This TCR beta chain originates from a study of chemoradiotherapy in HPV16-positive cancers. Study at large: Candidate HPV-specific T-cell clones and common TCR motifs came from functional assays in a couple of HPV16-positive patients. Study-wide results and limits: Only a couple of HPV16-positive patients supplied the functional HPV-specificity definition. Candidate HPV-specific clones and E7-related TCR motifs grew in tumor during treatment.

The assay was immunoSEQ multiplex PCR, and TCRdb's table has in-frame clones only and misses some. The repertoire holds about 3,600 clones, around four fifths seen once, with 13% to 15% in the top ten. This clone was picked up one time. The antigen remains unidentified. The germline gives CDR1 SGDLS, CDR2 YYNGEE. The CDR3 has 16 residues. V gave up 0 bases and J gave up 3 bases; unmatched junction bases: 8. This sequence was found in a human donor with HPV-associated anogenital cancer. Collection took place from a patient who underwent chemoradiotherapy. This chain joins TRBV9 and TRBJ2-7; TRBD2 agrees at 8 bases. CDR3 loop: CASSVDAGGDGYEQYF. The DNA of the CDR3 is TGTGCCAGCAGCGTAGATGCGGGGGGAGACGGCTACGAGCAGTACTTC.